The 2 T cell receptor beta chains in this list originate from one sample, sequenced in a study of high-grade serous ovarian cancer treatment subgroups. The table came from immunoSEQ multiplex PCR; TCRdb's copy has only in-frame clones and leaves some out. The data show a few thousand clones, over 70% seen once. Tumor samples were obtained before definitive surgery or chemotherapy. The sequenced sample consisted of tumor tissue. These TCRs come from a human donor with high-grade serous ovarian cancer.

The V gene is TRBV15, the J gene TRBJ2-7, with D tentatively TRBD2 (5 bases). V lost 0 bases, J lost 0 bases, and 9 bases lay in between. CDR1 LNHNV and CDR2 YYDKDF come from the germline V gene (reference sequence). This CDR3 comprises 15 residues. As DNA, the CDR3 is TGTGCCACCAGCAGAGATGAGGGTTACTCCTACGAGCAGTACTTC. It codes for CATSRDEGYSYEQYF.

The J gene is TRBJ2-7, the V gene TRBV4-1, with a weak D call TRBD1 (6 bases). Germline CDR1 reads MGHRA; CDR2 reads YSYEKL. V was shortened by 0 bases and J by 2 bases, with 14 bases between the two germline ends. The CDR3 covers 16 residues. Here the CDR3 DNA reads TGCGCCAGCAGCCAAGATTGGGCAGGGGTTACCTACGAGCAGTACTTC. As protein: CASSQDWAGVTYEQYF.